This T cell receptor beta chain was found in a study of T cell changes during pregnancy in multiple sclerosis. Generated by immunoSEQ multiplex PCR, the TCRdb table keeps only in-frame clones and is missing some. There are about 71,000 clones in the sample; 91% occur only once, and about 5.8% lies in the top ten. This CDR3 has 16 amino acids. From germline, CDR1 is SEHNR and CDR2 FQNEAQ (reference sequence). The V and J ends lost 5 bases and 7 bases respectively, with 18 bases between them. This clonotype was sampled from a female donor with multiple sclerosis, enrolled in a pregnancy study. The source was CD8+ T cells from peripheral blood mononuclear cells, collected before pregnancy. The rearrangement joins TRBV7-9 to TRBJ1-6; the D gene is possibly TRBD1 (5 bases). This chain's CDR3 is CASSHPPTELNSPLHF. As DNA, the CDR3 is TGTGCCAGCAGCCACCCCCCGACAGAGCTAAATTCACCCCTCCACTTT.